This T cell receptor (beta chain) was sequenced during a study of tumor-infiltrating lymphocytes in primary liver carcinoma. General study points: The study found a significantly higher top-250-clone fraction in tumors than in blood (p = 0.039).

A constant-region primer served to make TCR beta cDNA from about 0.5 ug total RNA. Slightly modified ARM-PCR served as the procedure for the TCR beta libraries. These libraries came from three rounds of nested multiplex PCR. Rounds one and two of PCR, each of 10 cycles, were primed with TRBV1-TRBV30 forward primers and a C-beta reverse primer. One entry per CDR3 protein results from TCRdb running MiXCR on the multiplex PCR reads. There are 120,000 or so distinct CDR3 sequences in the sample; around 60% occur only once, and approximately 9.7% lies in the top ten. This clonotype has more than one count but fewer than ten. Its antigen is unknown. The source material, 20-30 mg of unsorted bulk tissue, was used to co-extract RNA and DNA. J gave up 0 bases and V 6 bases, and 11 bases lay outside the gene matches. The CDR3 is 17 residues long. The germline V gene has CDR1 MNHEY and CDR2 SVGAGI.

The chain recombines TRBV6-5 with TRBJ2-7, with 10 bases identical to TRBD2. The sequenced sample was liver tumor tissue from sampling region 1. Subset described: tumor region T1, superior pole. The clonotype was recovered from a woman aged 55-69 years with primary liver carcinoma and hepatitis B virus infection. CDR3 sequence reads: CASRPAGGPSSSYEQYF. The CDR3 DNA reads TGTGCCAGCAGGCCAGCGGGAGGGCCCTCAAGCTCCTACGAGCAGTACTTC.